The clone carrying this T cell receptor beta chain has just a few counts. The CDR3 has 15 residues. The germline V gene encodes CDR1 SNHLY and CDR2 FYNNEI. V lost 4 bases, J lost 1 base, and 6 bases stayed unmatched. The source of the sample is a study of cytomegalovirus exposure and HLA in healthy donors. PCR amplification relied on 60 Vbeta primers (plus 13 Jbeta primers). Only in-frame clones appear in the TCRdb table, and some are missing; sequencing was by immunoSEQ multiplex PCR. The table lists fewer than 200,000 clones, around 77% of them singletons, with 2% to 2.5% in the top ten. Source material: PBMCs. The clonotype was recovered from a man aged 55 to 70 in good health and CMV-seronegative. This chain links TRBV2 with TRBJ2-7; 8 bases map to TRBD1. The CDR3 nucleotides are TGTGCCAGCAGTGGTAGGGGACAGGCATCCTACGAGCAGTACTTC. It encodes CASSGRGQASYEQYF.